This section outlines one TCR beta chain sequence together with its context. Its antigen is still unknown. This specimen comes from a study of cytomegalovirus exposure and HLA in healthy donors. Findings of the study overall: Looking again later, the authors saw that most CMV-associated TCR beta chains seemed HLA-restricted.

Primers included in the PCR were 60 Vbeta and 13 Jbeta primers. Generated by immunoSEQ multiplex PCR, the TCRdb table keeps only in-frame clones and is missing some. In all, the sample yields roughly 120,000 clones. The receptor comes from a man between 18 and 35 years old in good health and CMV-seronegative. Sequencing input: PBMCs.

CDR3 amino acids: CASSFVRGLAYPGNQPQHF. In nucleotides, the CDR3 is TGTGCCAGCAGCTTCGTCCGTGGCCTTGCATATCCCGGCAATCAGCCCCAGCATTTT. The V gene is TRBV5-8, the J gene TRBJ1-5, with D uncertain. Germline assignment: CDR1 SGHTS and CDR2 YDEGEE. There are 19 residues in the CDR3. V gave up 2 bases and J gave up 2 bases, with 23 bases separating them.